This TCR beta chain was identified during a study of CD39 and CD103 CD8 tumor-infiltrating T cells. In regard to this clone: The antigen remains unidentified.

Study conclusions and caveats: Compared with DN, SP and blood memory CD8, DP TILs appeared more oligoclonal. Blood and uninvolved lymph node rarely held DP TIL clonotypes.

Profiled with immunoSEQ multiplex PCR; TCRdb holds only in-frame clones, not every one. The sample contains approximately 17,000 clones, over 80% of which appear only once. Sorted memory CD8 cells were CD8+CD4-CD45RA-, regardless of CCR7. The length of the CDR3 is 18 residues. V was clipped by 4 bases and J by 1 base; unmatched bases: 10. The germline V gene has CDR1 SGDLS and CDR2 YYNGEE. The clonotype was recovered from a human donor with head and neck squamous cell carcinoma. The chain employs TRBV9 and TRBJ2-6, with 8 bases lining up with TRBD1. The material sequenced was CD8+ T cells sorted from blood. As for subset: total memory CD8 T cells (CD45RA-CCR7+/-) from blood or uninvolved lymph node. The CDR3 coding sequence is TGTGCCAGCAGCCCACGGACAGGGTTATCTTCTGGGGCCAACGTCCTGACTTTC. Protein product: CASSPRTGLSSGANVLTF.